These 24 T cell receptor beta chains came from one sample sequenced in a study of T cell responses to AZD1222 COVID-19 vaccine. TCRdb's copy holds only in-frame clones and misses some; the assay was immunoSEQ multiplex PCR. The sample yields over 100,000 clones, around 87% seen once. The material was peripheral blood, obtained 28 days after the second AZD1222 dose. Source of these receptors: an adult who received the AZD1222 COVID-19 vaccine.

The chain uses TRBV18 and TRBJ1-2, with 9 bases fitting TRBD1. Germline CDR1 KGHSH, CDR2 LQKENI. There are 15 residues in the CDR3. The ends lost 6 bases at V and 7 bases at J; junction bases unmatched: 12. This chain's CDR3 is CASSQPLDRGPGYTF. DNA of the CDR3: TGTGCCAGCTCCCAACCCTTGGACAGGGGACCTGGCTACACCTTC.

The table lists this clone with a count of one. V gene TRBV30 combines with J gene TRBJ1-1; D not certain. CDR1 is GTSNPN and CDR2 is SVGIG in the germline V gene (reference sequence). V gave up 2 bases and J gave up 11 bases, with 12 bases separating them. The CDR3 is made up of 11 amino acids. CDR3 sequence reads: CAWSIDKNAFF. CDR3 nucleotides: TGTGCCTGGAGTATAGATAAGAATGCTTTCTTT.

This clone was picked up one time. CDR3 nucleotides: TGTGCCAGCAGTTATGCGTCAGAGCAGTTCTTC. Translation gives CASSYASEQFF. The chain recombines TRBV6-2 or TRBV6-3 with TRBJ2-1; no firm D call. CDR1 MNHEY and CDR2 SVGEGT come from the germline V gene. The CDR3 is made up of 11 amino acids. V was pared by 3 bases and J by 10 bases, with 7 bases between.

The DNA for the CDR3 is TGTGCCAGCAGTTTTCTGCCGTTTGCAACTAATGAAAAACTGTTTTTT. This gives the protein CASSFLPFATNEKLFF. The chain is built from TRBV27 and TRBJ1-4; D gene uncertain. CDR1 is MNHEY and CDR2 is SMNVEV in the germline V gene (reference sequence). The CDR3 has 16 amino acids. Trimming cost V 3 bases and J 0 bases, with 11 bases left between them.

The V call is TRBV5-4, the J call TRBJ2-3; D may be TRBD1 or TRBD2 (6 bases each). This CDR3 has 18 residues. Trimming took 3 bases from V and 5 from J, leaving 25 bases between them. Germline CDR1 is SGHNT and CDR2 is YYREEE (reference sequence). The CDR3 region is CASSWGPMVGGQVDTQYF. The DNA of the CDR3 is TGTGCCAGCAGCTGGGGACCGATGGTGGGGGGCCAAGTAGATACGCAGTATTTT.

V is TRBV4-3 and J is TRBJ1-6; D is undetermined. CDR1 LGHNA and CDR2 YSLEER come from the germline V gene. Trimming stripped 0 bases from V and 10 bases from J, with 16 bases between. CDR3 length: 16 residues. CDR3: CASSQEWQEGNSPLHF. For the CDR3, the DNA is TGCGCCAGCAGCCAAGAATGGCAGGAGGGCAACTCACCCCTCCACTTT.

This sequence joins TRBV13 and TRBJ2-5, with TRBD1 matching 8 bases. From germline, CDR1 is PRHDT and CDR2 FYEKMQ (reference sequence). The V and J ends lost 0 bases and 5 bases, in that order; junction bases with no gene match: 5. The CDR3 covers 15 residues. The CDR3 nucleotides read TGTGCCAGCAGCTTAGGCACAGGGGGAGTGGAGACCCAGTACTTC. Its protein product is CASSLGTGGVETQYF. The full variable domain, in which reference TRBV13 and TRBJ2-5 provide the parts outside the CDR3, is AAGVIQSPRHLIKEKRETATLKCYPIPRHDTVYWYQQGPGQDPQFLISFYEKMQSDKGSIPDRFSAQQFSDYHSELNMSSLELGDSALYFCASSLGTGGVETQYFGPGTRLLVL.

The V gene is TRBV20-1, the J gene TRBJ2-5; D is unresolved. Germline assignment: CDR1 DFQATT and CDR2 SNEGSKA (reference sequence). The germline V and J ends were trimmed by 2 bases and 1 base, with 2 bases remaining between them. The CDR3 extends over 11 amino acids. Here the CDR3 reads CSARSQETQYF. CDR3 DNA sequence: TGCAGTGCTAGAAGCCAAGAGACCCAGTACTTC.

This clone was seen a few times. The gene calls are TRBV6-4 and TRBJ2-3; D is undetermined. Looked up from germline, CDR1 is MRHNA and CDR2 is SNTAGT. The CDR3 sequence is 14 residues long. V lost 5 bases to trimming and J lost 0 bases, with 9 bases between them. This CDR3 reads CASSPEDSTDTQYF. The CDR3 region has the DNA TGTGCCAGCAGTCCAGAGGATAGCACAGATACGCAGTATTTT.

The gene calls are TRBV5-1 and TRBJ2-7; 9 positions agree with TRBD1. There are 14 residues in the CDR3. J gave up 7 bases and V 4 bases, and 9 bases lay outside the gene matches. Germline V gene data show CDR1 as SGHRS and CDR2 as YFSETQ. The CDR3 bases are TGCGCCAGCAGCCAGCTGGACGGGACAGGGGAGCAGTACTTC. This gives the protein CASSQLDGTGEQYF.

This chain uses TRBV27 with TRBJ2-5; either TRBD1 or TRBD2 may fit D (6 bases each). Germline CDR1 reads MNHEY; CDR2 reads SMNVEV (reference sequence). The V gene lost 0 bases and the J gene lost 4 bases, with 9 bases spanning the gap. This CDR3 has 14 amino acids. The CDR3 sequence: CASSLSKGGETQYF. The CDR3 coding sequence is TGTGCCAGCAGTTTATCGAAGGGGGGAGAGACCCAGTACTTC.

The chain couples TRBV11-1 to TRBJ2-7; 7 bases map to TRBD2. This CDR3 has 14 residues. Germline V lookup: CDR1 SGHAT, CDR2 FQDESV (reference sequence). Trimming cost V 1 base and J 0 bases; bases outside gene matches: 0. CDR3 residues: CASSLGDYSYEQYF. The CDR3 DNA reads TGTGCCAGCAGCTTAGGGGACTACTCCTACGAGCAGTACTTC.

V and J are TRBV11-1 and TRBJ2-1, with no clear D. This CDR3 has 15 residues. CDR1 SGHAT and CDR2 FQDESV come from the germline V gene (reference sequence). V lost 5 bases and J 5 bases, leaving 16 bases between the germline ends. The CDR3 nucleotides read TGTGCCAGCAGCGTTAGGCCAGGAGTAAACAATGAGCAGTTCTTC. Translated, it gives CASSVRPGVNNEQFF.

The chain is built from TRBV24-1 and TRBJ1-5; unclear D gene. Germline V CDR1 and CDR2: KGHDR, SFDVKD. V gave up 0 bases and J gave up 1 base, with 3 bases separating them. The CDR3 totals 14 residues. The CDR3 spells CATSDLDSNQPQHF. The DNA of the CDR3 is TGTGCCACCAGTGATTTGGACAGCAATCAGCCCCAGCATTTT.

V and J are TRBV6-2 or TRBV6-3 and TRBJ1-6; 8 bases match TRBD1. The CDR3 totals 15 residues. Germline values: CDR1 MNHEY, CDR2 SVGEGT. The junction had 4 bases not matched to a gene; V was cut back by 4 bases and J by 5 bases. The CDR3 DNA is TGTGCCAGCAGTTCCACAGGGGGTGATAATTCACCCCTCCACTTT. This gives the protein CASSSTGGDNSPLHF.

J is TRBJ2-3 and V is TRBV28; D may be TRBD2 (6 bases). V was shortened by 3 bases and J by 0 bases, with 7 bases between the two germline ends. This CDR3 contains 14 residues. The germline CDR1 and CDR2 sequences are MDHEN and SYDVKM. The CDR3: CASSLGTSTDTQYF. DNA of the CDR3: TGTGCCAGCAGTTTGGGGACTAGCACAGATACGCAGTATTTT. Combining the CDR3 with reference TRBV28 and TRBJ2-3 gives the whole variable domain DVKVTQSSRYLVKRTGEKVFLECVQDMDHENMFWYRQDPGLGLRLIYFSYDVKMKEKGDIPEGYSVSREKKERFSLILESASTNQTSMYLCASSLGTSTDTQYFGPGTRLTVL.

CDR3 DNA: TGTGCCAGTAGCCCGGGACCACACGAGACCCAGTACTTC. This sequence encodes CASSPGPHETQYF. This chain connects TRBV19 to TRBJ2-5; D tentatively reads TRBD1 or TRBD2 (5 bases each). The CDR3 is 13 amino acids. V lost 6 bases and J lost 5, with 13 bases in between. Germline V gene data show CDR1 as LNHDA and CDR2 as SQIVND (reference sequence). The variable domain in full, with the rest retrieved from reference TRBV19 and TRBJ2-5, is DGGITQSPKYLFRKEGQNVTLSCEQNLNHDAMYWYRQDPGQGLRLIYYSQIVNDFQKGDIAEGYSVSREKKESFPLTVTSAQKNPTAFYLCASSPGPHETQYFGPGTRLLVL.

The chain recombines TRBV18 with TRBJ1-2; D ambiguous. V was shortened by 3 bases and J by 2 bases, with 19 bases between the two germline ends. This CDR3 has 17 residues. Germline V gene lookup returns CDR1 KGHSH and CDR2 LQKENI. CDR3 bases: TGTGCCAGCTCACCGGGTACATCGGTAAACCGGAACTATGGCTACACCTTC. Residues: CASSPGTSVNRNYGYTF.

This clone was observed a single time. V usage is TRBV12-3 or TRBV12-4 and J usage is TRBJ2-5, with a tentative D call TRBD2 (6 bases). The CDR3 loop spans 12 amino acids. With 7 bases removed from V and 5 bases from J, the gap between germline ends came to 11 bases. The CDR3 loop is CASNVGGETQYF. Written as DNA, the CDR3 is TGTGCCAGCAATGTTGGGGGGGAGACCCAGTACTTC.

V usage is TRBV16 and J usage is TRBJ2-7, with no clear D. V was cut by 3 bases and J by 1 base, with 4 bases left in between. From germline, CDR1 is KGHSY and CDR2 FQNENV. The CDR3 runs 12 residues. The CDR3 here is CASSQGSYEQYF. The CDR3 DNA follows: TGTGCCAGCAGCCAGGGGTCCTACGAGCAGTACTTC.

DNA for the CDR3: TGTGCCAGTAGAACCACTTCCTCGGGACAGGGGGCGTATGGCTACACCTTC. It specifies CASRTTSSGQGAYGYTF. V is TRBV19 and J is TRBJ1-2; 12 bases line up with TRBD1. The V gene end was trimmed by 6 bases and the J gene end by 5 bases; junction bases not matched to a gene: 13. CDR1 is LNHDA, CDR2 SQIVND, per germline (reference sequence). This CDR3 region has 17 residues.

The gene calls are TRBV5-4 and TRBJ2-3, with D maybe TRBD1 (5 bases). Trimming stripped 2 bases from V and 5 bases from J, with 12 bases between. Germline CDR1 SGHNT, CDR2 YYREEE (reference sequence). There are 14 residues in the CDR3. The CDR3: CASSFWQGKDTQYF. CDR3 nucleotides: TGTGCCAGCAGCTTTTGGCAGGGCAAAGATACGCAGTATTTT.

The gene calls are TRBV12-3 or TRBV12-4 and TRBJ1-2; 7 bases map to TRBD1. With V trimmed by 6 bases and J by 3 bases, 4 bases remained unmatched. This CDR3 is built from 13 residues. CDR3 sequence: CASSLTGDYGYTF. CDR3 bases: TGTGCCAGCAGCTTAACAGGGGACTATGGCTACACCTTC.

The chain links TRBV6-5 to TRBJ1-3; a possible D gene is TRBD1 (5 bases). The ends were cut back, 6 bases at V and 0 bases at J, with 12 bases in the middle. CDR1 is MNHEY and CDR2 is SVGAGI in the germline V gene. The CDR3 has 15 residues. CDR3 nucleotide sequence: TGTGCCAGCAGGGGGACTGGGCCCTCTGGAAACACCATATATTTT. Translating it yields CASRGTGPSGNTIYF.